This T cell receptor beta chain was sequenced for a study of T cell responses to AZD1222 COVID-19 vaccine. Study in general: Both about-4-week and about-12-week second-dose recipients were combined. Findings and limits, study-wide: A mostly white British donor set with more females was recruited, and clonal diversity was possibly underestimated. Spike was spanned by vaccine-associated CD4 TCRs, which were dominant at 160-218 and 743-854.

This CDR3 contains 13 residues. V lost 7 bases and J 3 bases, leaving 12 bases between the germline ends. Germline V lookup: CDR1 SNHLY, CDR2 FYNNEI. The protocol was immunoSEQ multiplex PCR, while the TCRdb copy is restricted to in-frame clones and leaves out a portion. The data contain approximately 140,000 clones, roughly 92% of them singletons. On this clone itself: Its antigen is undetermined.

The receptor's source is an adult in good health. The material was peripheral blood, obtained on day 0 of AZD1222 vaccination. The genes are TRBV2 and TRBJ1-2; D might be TRBD1 (5 bases). CDR3 protein: CASTPGTYYGYTF. The DNA for the CDR3 is TGTGCCAGCACACCCGGGACTTACTATGGCTACACCTTC.